This T cell receptor (beta chain) was recovered during a study of graft-versus-host responses after intestinal transplantation. Whole-study context: Every transplant recipient was induced with anti-thymocyte globulin, then maintained on tacrolimus and steroids for around 3 years.

Regarding the study as a whole: The recipient marrow held GvH clones, and some of them showed up first in ileum or blood.

Clones were read by immunoSEQ multiplex PCR, and TCRdb kept only the in-frame ones, dropping some. Among approximately 80,000 clones listed, around 90% were seen once. Of note for this clone: Its specificity is not known.

V was clipped by 6 bases and J by 2 bases, with 11 bases between them. The CDR3 is 13 amino acids. The V gene's germline CDR1 is MNHNS and CDR2 SASEGT. The V and J genes are TRBV6-1 and TRBJ2-7; D gene ambiguous. The sequence was obtained from a human donor who received an intestinal transplant. Sequences were derived from unstimulated CD4+ T cells sorted from spleen or lymph node cells, sampled before intestinal transplant. CDR3 loop: CASRRFVTYEQYF. The CDR3 bases are TGTGCCAGCAGGCGCTTCGTAACCTACGAGCAGTACTTC.